This T cell receptor beta chain was retrieved from a study of regulatory T cells in long-lasting Graves disease. HTBI primers from iRepertoire and Arm-PCR of CDR3 regions yielded the TCR beta libraries. TCRdb fed the multiplex PCR reads into MiXCR, producing one record per CDR3 protein. The sample lists about 350,000 distinct CDR3 sequences, 16% occurring once. The germline V gene has CDR1 LGHNA and CDR2 YNFKEQ. Deletions cut 0 bases from V and 5 bases from J, with 8 bases between. The CDR3 runs 15 residues. This clonotype was counted many times. The time point: newly diagnosed GD, antithyroid drugs for less than 3 months. The TCR library was made from RNA extracted from PBMCs. This sample was shared with a second study, whose subject was T cells in Graves' hyperthyroidism and ophthalmopathy. From that study: HTBI primers drove first-round RT-PCR of the TCR CDR3. From stable hyperthyroidism, ophthalmopathy was separated by a 13 V-J model.

The clonotype originates from a man in his forties with Graves disease. The rearrangement links TRBV4-2 to TRBJ1-6, with D unresolved. Specimen: peripheral blood mononuclear cells (PBMCs), collected at new diagnosis, from a patient treated with antithyroid drugs. The CDR3 spells CASSQDRPNNSPLHF. The CDR3 nucleotides read TGTGCCAGCAGCCAAGACAGGCCTAATAATTCACCCCTCCACTTT.